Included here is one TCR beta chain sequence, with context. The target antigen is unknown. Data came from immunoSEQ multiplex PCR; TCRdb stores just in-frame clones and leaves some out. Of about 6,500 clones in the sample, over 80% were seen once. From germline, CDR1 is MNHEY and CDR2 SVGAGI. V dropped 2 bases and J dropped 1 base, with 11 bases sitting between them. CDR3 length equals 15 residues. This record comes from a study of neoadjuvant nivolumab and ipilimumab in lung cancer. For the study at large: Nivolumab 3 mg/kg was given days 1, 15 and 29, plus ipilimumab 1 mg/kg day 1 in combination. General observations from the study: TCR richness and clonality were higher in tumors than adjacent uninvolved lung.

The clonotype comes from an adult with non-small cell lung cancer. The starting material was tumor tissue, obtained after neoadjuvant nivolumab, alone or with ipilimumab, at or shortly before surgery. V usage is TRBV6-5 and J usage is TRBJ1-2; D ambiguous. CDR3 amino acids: CASSYRKNRNYGYTF. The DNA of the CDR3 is TGTGCCAGCAGTTACAGGAAGAACCGTAACTATGGCTACACCTTC.